This entry lists 26 T cell receptor beta chains sequenced from one sample in a study of blood T cell repertoires in COVID-19. The repertoire was sequenced with immunoSEQ multiplex PCR; TCRdb's copy has only in-frame clones and lacks some. This sample has about 320,000 clones, with roughly 90% found just once. Input material: PBMCs or T cells enriched from blood (not recorded which). These receptor sequences come from a man aged 60 to 75 who had recovered from COVID-19.

This chain connects TRBV6-2 or TRBV6-3 to TRBJ2-1, with a tentative D call TRBD2 (5 bases). The CDR3 consists of 16 residues. CDR1 and CDR2 from the germline V gene are MNHEY and SVGEGT. With 0 bases removed from V and 2 bases from J, the gap between germline ends came to 11 bases. This chain's CDR3 is CASSYSRDVTYNEQFF. CDR3 nucleotide sequence: TGTGCCAGCAGTTACTCGAGGGATGTAACCTACAATGAGCAGTTCTTC.

This clone was counted between two and nine times. The chain uses TRBV5-4 and TRBJ1-5; D uncertain. The CDR3 has 12 residues. Trimming stripped 4 bases from V and 5 bases from J, with 7 bases between. CDR1 and CDR2 (germline): SGHNT, YYREEE (reference sequence). Here the CDR3 DNA reads TGTGCCAGCAGCCGGGAGGATCAGCCCCAGCATTTT. Translating gives CASSREDQPQHF.

The chain joins TRBV7-3 to TRBJ2-7; the D gene is possibly TRBD2 (6 bases). V was clipped by 6 bases and J by 4 bases, with 16 bases between them. Germline loops: CDR1 SGHTA, CDR2 FQGTGA. The CDR3 length is 14 residues. The CDR3 coding sequence is TGTGCCAGCAGACTCATTGGACTACGATACGAGCAGTACTTC. Amino acid sequence: CASRLIGLRYEQYF.

The chain uses TRBV7-3 and TRBJ2-7; the match to TRBD1 covers 8 bases. The CDR3 contains 15 residues. Trimming took 1 base from V and 4 from J; bases not matched to a gene: 6. In germline, CDR1 is SGHTA, CDR2 FQGTGA. The DNA for the CDR3 is TGTGCCAGCAGCTTAAATCCAGGACAGGGATACGAGCAGTACTTC. Translation: CASSLNPGQGYEQYF.

V usage is TRBV7-9 and J usage is TRBJ1-6; D not certain. V dropped 1 base and J dropped 7 bases, with 17 bases sitting between them. Germline CDR1 reads SEHNR; CDR2 reads FQNEAQ (reference sequence). The CDR3 loop spans 17 amino acids. The CDR3 region is CASSLDRKNGENSPLHF. The CDR3 region has the DNA TGTGCCAGCAGCTTAGATCGAAAAAACGGGGAAAATTCACCCCTCCACTTT.

This clone was found a few times. As DNA, the CDR3 is TGTGCCAGCAGCCAAGTATTCGGGGAGCTGTTTTTT. This encodes CASSQVFGELFF. This chain uses TRBV3-1 (or the pseudogene TRBV3-2) with TRBJ2-2; no reliable D call. Germline lookup yields CDR1 LGHDT and CDR2 YNNKEL (reference sequence). Deletions cut 1 base from V and 7 bases from J, with 4 bases between. The CDR3 is made up of 12 amino acids.

This sequence joins TRBV6-4 and TRBJ1-1, with 8 bases fitting TRBD1. The V segment lost 8 bases and the J segment 3 bases; nucleotides outside the gene matches: 11. Germline V gene lookup returns CDR1 MRHNA and CDR2 SNTAGT. The CDR3 sequence is 15 residues long. The CDR3 is CASSPSGQGYTEAFF. Here the CDR3 DNA reads TGTGCCAGCTCTCCCTCCGGACAGGGATACACTGAAGCTTTCTTT.

The genes are TRBV18 and TRBJ2-3, with a weak D call TRBD1 (5 bases). V lost 5 bases and J 4 bases, leaving 7 bases between the germline ends. Germline V CDR1 and CDR2: KGHSH, LQKENI. This CDR3 is built from 12 residues. This CDR3 is CASSAGPDTQYF. In DNA form, the CDR3 reads TGTGCCAGCTCAGCAGGGCCAGATACGCAGTATTTT.

This chain joins TRBV6-5 and TRBJ1-1; D is unresolved. Trimming pared 5 bases from V and 7 bases from J, leaving 14 bases between. Germline V gives CDR1 MNHEY, CDR2 SVGAGI. The CDR3 sequence is 13 residues long. CDR3 loop: CASSIALEGEAFF. The CDR3 nucleotides are TGTGCCAGCAGTATAGCCTTAGAGGGTGAAGCTTTCTTT.

This sequence joins TRBV25-1 and TRBJ2-7, with 7 bases aligning to TRBD2. Germline trimming cut 5 bases from V and 3 bases from J; bases unmatched to any gene: 4. Germline CDR1 MGHDK, CDR2 SYGVNS. The CDR3 runs 13 residues. The CDR3 region has the DNA TGTGCCAGCAGTCCTAGCGGTTACTACGAGCAGTACTTC. This codes for CASSPSGYYEQYF.

The chain combines TRBV27 with TRBJ2-1; 11 positions match TRBD2. Germline V gene sequence: CDR1 MNHEY, CDR2 SMNVEV (reference sequence). The CDR3 covers 17 residues. Unmatched junction bases numbered 13, after V lost 4 bases and J lost 8 bases. CDR3 coding DNA: TGTGCCAGCAGTTGGTTTGGAGTAGCGGGAGGGATAGATGAGCAGTTCTTC. Translating it yields CASSWFGVAGGIDEQFF.

The rearrangement joins TRBV4-3 to TRBJ2-7; 7 nucleotides align to TRBD1. Germline V lookup: CDR1 LGHNA, CDR2 YSLEER. J lost 2 bases, V lost 1 base, and 5 bases had no gene match. The CDR3 contains 15 residues. The CDR3 bases are TGCGCCAGCAGCCAAGCCCGGACAGGACCCTACGAGCAGTACTTC. The encoded protein is CASSQARTGPYEQYF.

This sequence joins TRBV10-3 and TRBJ1-2; a weak D match, TRBD1 (6 bases). Germline V CDR1 and CDR2: ENHRY, SYGVKD. Between the trimmed V and J ends, which lost 3 bases and 1 base, there was a span of 12 bases. The CDR3 is 15 amino acids. The CDR3 reads CAISDGGQSNYGYTF. The CDR3 DNA is TGTGCCATCAGTGATGGTGGACAGAGTAACTATGGCTACACCTTC.

As to this clone: Within the sample, other DNA sequences also encode this same CDR3. The rearrangement uses TRBV5-4 and TRBJ2-1; 14 bases match TRBD2. Germline CDR1 reads SGHNT; CDR2 reads YYREEE (reference sequence). The V gene end was trimmed by 7 bases and the J gene end by 10 bases; junction bases not matched to a gene: 7. The CDR3 covers 14 residues. CDR3 coding DNA: TGTGCCAGCTCCTCGGGACTAGCGGGAGACGAGCAGTTCTTC. Protein product: CASSSGLAGDEQFF.

The chain uses TRBV6-5 and TRBJ2-5; TRBD1 matches at 10 bases. This CDR3 is 14 amino acids long. V dropped 4 bases and J dropped 5; count of bases not matched to a gene: 4. Germline V CDR1 and CDR2: MNHEY, SVGAGI. CDR3: CASSFDRGRETQYF. CDR3 bases: TGTGCCAGCAGTTTCGACAGGGGGCGTGAGACCCAGTACTTC.

J is TRBJ1-1 and V is TRBV5-1; a possible D gene is TRBD1 (5 bases). The CDR3 is made up of 18 amino acids. Trimming took off 0 bases at V and 3 bases at J, with 21 bases between the two ends. The V gene's germline CDR1 is SGHRS and CDR2 YFSETQ. The CDR3 protein is CASSLVYVRASGDTEAFF. CDR3 DNA: TGCGCCAGCAGCTTGGTTTACGTCAGGGCATCAGGAGACACTGAAGCTTTCTTT.

This rearrangement joins TRBV30 to TRBJ1-5; D uncertain. The CDR3 sequence is 15 residues long. Looked up from germline, CDR1 is GTSNPN and CDR2 is SVGIG (reference sequence). V was trimmed by 2 bases and J by 2 bases, leaving 13 bases between them. The CDR3 loop reads CAWSSGRRGNQPQHF. For the CDR3, the DNA is TGTGCCTGGAGTTCCGGCAGGAGGGGCAATCAGCCCCAGCATTTT.

The V and J genes are TRBV3-1 (or the pseudogene TRBV3-2) and TRBJ2-5; 9 nucleotides line up with TRBD1. The V segment lost 4 bases and the J segment 2 bases; nucleotides outside the gene matches: 8. Germline V CDR1 and CDR2: LGHDT, YNNKEL (reference sequence). This CDR3 spans 16 amino acids. The CDR3 here is CASSPTDRGWQETQYF. In nucleotides, the CDR3 is TGTGCCAGCAGCCCAACGGACAGGGGATGGCAAGAGACCCAGTACTTC.

The chain recombines TRBV11-2 with TRBJ2-5, with TRBD2 matching over 7 bases. In germline, CDR1 is SGHAT, CDR2 FQNNGV. This CDR3 has 16 amino acids. J lost 4 bases, V lost 6 bases, and 14 bases had no gene match. This CDR3 is CASRARGRVRGETQYF. The CDR3 nucleotides read TGTGCCAGCAGGGCTCGTGGGAGGGTTCGTGGAGAGACCCAGTACTTC.

This chain's CDR3 is CASSGLRDNEQFF. The DNA of the CDR3 is TGTGCCAGCTCAGGGCTGAGGGACAATGAGCAGTTCTTC. The chain employs TRBV18 and TRBJ2-1; D possibly corresponds to TRBD2 (5 bases). Germline values: CDR1 KGHSH, CDR2 LQKENI. CDR3 size: 13 residues. V lost 5 bases and J lost 5, with 10 bases in between.

J is TRBJ1-5 and V is TRBV4-2; 9 positions agree with TRBD1. V was pared by 6 bases and J by 4 bases, with 7 bases of the junction left unmatched. CDR1 and CDR2 from the germline V gene are LGHNA and YNFKEQ. The CDR3 has 15 residues. CDR3 nucleotide sequence: TGTGCCAGCAGTTCCGGACAGGGGAGAAATCAGCCCCAGCATTTT. It yields the protein CASSSGQGRNQPQHF.

The chain combines TRBV30 with TRBJ1-4, with D maybe TRBD1 (6 bases). V shed 3 bases and J shed 4 bases, with 15 bases lying between them. Germline CDR1 and CDR2: GTSNPN and SVGIG (reference sequence). The CDR3 is made up of 15 amino acids. The CDR3 loop is CAWRGGQGNNEKLFF. CDR3 DNA: TGTGCCTGGAGGGGGGGGCAGGGAAATAATGAAAAACTGTTTTTT. The entire variable domain, with the rest obtained from reference TRBV30 and TRBJ1-4, is as follows: SQTIHQWPATLVQPVGSPLSLECTVEGTSNPNLYWYRQAAGRGLQLLFYSVGIGQISSEVPQNLSASRPQDRQFILSSKKLLLSDSGFYLCAWRGGQGNNEKLFFGSGTQLSVL.

To note about this clone: The same CDR3 also results from other DNA sequences found in this sample. The chain joins TRBV30 to TRBJ1-4, with TRBD1 matching 9 bases. With 5 bases clipped from V and 2 bases from J, the junction kept 0 bases outside the gene matches. This CDR3 contains 13 residues. CDR1 and CDR2 (germline): GTSNPN, SVGIG (reference sequence). CDR3 in amino acids: CAWDRGTNEKLFF. CDR3 sequence (DNA): TGTGCCTGGGACAGGGGGACTAATGAAAAACTGTTTTTT.

This rearrangement joins TRBV5-1 to TRBJ1-4, with 10 bases that match TRBD1. CDR1 SGHRS and CDR2 YFSETQ come from the germline V gene. The CDR3 extends over 15 amino acids. Trimming at V came to 3 bases and at J to 12 bases, leaving 11 bases not matched to a gene. The CDR3 reads CASSSFGGQGVELFF. The CDR3 nucleotides read TGCGCCAGCAGCTCCTTCGGTGGACAGGGGGTAGAACTGTTTTTT.

This clone was seen only a few times. The rearrangement uses TRBV29-1 and TRBJ2-6; tentatively, D is TRBD1 (6 bases). Between the trimmed V and J ends, which lost 6 bases and 4 bases, there was a span of 16 bases. CDR1 is SQVTM, CDR2 ANQGSEA, per germline. The CDR3 loop spans 15 amino acids. In DNA, the CDR3 is TGCAGCGTGACAAACAACAGGGCCGGGGCCAACGTCCTGACTTTC. This codes for CSVTNNRAGANVLTF.

This clone was seen only once. V and J are TRBV7-2 and TRBJ1-5, with D uncertain. Germline assignment: CDR1 SGHTA and CDR2 FQGNSA. Trimming removed 1 base at V and 5 bases at J, with 6 bases between. The length of the CDR3 is 13 residues. The CDR3 is CASSLVPDQPQHF. CDR3 coding DNA: TGTGCCAGCAGCTTAGTCCCGGATCAGCCCCAGCATTTT.